The 22 T cell receptor beta chains below were found in one sample sequenced in a study of OX40 agonist ivuxolimab in advanced cancers. Sequencing used immunoSEQ multiplex PCR; TCRdb keeps in-frame clones, though not all of them. The sample has tens of thousands of clones, more than 75% seen once. The sample here was CD4+ or CD8+ T cells sorted from blood, taken in a trial of the OX40 agonist ivuxolimab. The receptors originated from an adult with an advanced solid tumor such as melanoma, head and neck, liver or kidney cancer.

This chain joins TRBV7-9 and TRBJ2-7, with 9 bases matching TRBD2. Losses at the gene ends were 1 base for V and 2 bases for J; bases not matched to a gene: 3. CDR3 length equals 15 residues. Germline V gene sequence: CDR1 SEHNR, CDR2 FQNEAQ (reference sequence). CDR3 sequence (DNA): TGTGCCAGCAGCTTAGGGACTAGCGATACCTACGAGCAGTACTTC. This encodes CASSLGTSDTYEQYF.

The chain uses TRBV5-8 and TRBJ2-3, with 8 positions matching TRBD1. CDR1 and CDR2 from the germline V gene are SGHTS and YDEGEE. The V segment lost 3 bases and the J segment 9 bases; nucleotides outside the gene matches: 15. The CDR3 spans 16 residues. The CDR3 protein is CASSSRRTGISDTQYF. The CDR3 DNA is TGTGCCAGCAGCTCCCGTCGGACAGGGATCTCTGACACGCAGTATTTT. The whole variable domain, remainder taken from reference TRBV5-8 and TRBJ2-3, is EAGVTQSPTHLIKTRGQQATLRCSPISGHTSVYWYQQALGLGLQFLLWYDEGEERNRGNFPPRFSGRQFPNYSSELNVNALELEDSALYLCASSSRRTGISDTQYFGPGTRLTVL.

V usage is TRBV5-4 and J usage is TRBJ1-1, with D perhaps matching TRBD1 (5 bases). Germline values: CDR1 SGHNT, CDR2 YYREEE (reference sequence). V gave up 3 bases and J gave up 3 bases, with 18 bases separating them. The CDR3 extends over 16 amino acids. The CDR3 reads CASSSAISREDTEAFF. The CDR3 nucleotides read TGTGCCAGCAGCTCAGCGATAAGCAGGGAAGACACTGAAGCTTTCTTT. The complete variable domain, with remaining parts taken from reference TRBV5-4 and TRBJ1-1, reads ETGVTQSPTHLIKTRGQQVTLRCSSQSGHNTVSWYQQALGQGPQFIFQYYREEENGRGNFPPRFSGLQFPNYSSELNVNALELDDSALYLCASSSAISREDTEAFFGQGTRLTVV.

CDR3 sequence reads: CASSQALGSTEQYF. The CDR3 nucleotides read TGTGCCAGCAGCCAAGCCCTCGGGTCTACCGAGCAGTACTTC. The rearrangement links TRBV11-2 to TRBJ2-7; D gene uncertain. Germline V gene data show CDR1 as SGHAT and CDR2 as FQNNGV. Trimming left V 5 bases short and J 6 bases short, with 17 bases between. This CDR3 region has 14 residues.

In this sample, this clone turned up once. The chain carries TRBV10-2 and TRBJ2-6; no reliable D call. The CDR3 has 15 amino acids. Germline-derived CDR1 and CDR2 are WSHSY and SAAADI. Trimming pared 4 bases from V and 4 bases from J, leaving 11 bases between. In DNA form, the CDR3 reads TGCGCCAGCAGTGGGAGAGGCTCCGGGGCCAACGTCCTGACTTTC. This sequence encodes CASSGRGSGANVLTF.

The chain recombines TRBV5-1 with TRBJ1-2, with a weak D call TRBD1 (6 bases). CDR1 is SGHRS, CDR2 YFSETQ, per germline. Trimming removed 4 bases from V and 4 bases from J, with 17 bases in between. The CDR3 sequence is 15 residues long. The CDR3 reads CASSLRTGPGYGYTF. The CDR3 DNA sequence: TGCGCCAGCAGCCTACGTACAGGGCCGGGCTATGGCTACACCTTC.

The CDR3 loop is CASSLGQGMNTEAFF. The CDR3 nucleotides are TGTGCCAGCTCACTGGGACAGGGGATGAACACTGAAGCTTTCTTT. V usage is TRBV18 and J usage is TRBJ1-1, with TRBD1 matching over 10 bases. Germline V gene data show CDR1 as KGHSH and CDR2 as LQKENI. Trimming at V came to 4 bases and at J to 0 bases, leaving 2 bases not matched to a gene. The CDR3 runs to 15 residues.

This clone was recorded once. The V call is TRBV28, the J call TRBJ2-2; no clear D gene. The V gene's germline CDR1 is MDHEN and CDR2 SYDVKM. Trimming took 4 bases from V and 0 from J, leaving 9 bases between them. The CDR3 has 15 residues. As DNA, the CDR3 is TGTGCCAGCAGTTCTAGGACCCCGAACACCGGGGAGCTGTTTTTT. This gives the protein CASSSRTPNTGELFF.

This CDR3 reads CAIRRTGGDTEAFF. CDR3 nucleotide sequence: TGTGCCATCAGGAGGACAGGGGGAGACACTGAAGCTTTCTTT. The rearrangement uses TRBV10-3 and TRBJ1-1, with TRBD1 identical over 10 bases. The germline gives CDR1 ENHRY, CDR2 SYGVKD. The J segment lost 3 bases and the V segment lost 6 bases, leaving 4 bases of the junction unmatched. The CDR3 has 14 residues.

This chain connects TRBV7-9 to TRBJ1-2; D is uncertain. CDR1 SEHNR and CDR2 FQNEAQ come from the germline V gene (reference sequence). With 2 bases removed from V and 4 bases from J, the gap between germline ends came to 8 bases. The CDR3 sequence is 13 residues long. Written as DNA, the CDR3 is TGTGCCAGCAGCTTAAACACCCGCTATGGCTACACCTTC. It yields the protein CASSLNTRYGYTF.

The chain joins TRBV4-3 to TRBJ2-7; TRBD2 matches at 8 bases. This CDR3 spans 19 amino acids. Germline assignment: CDR1 LGHNA and CDR2 YSLEER. The junction had 16 bases not matched to a gene; V was cut back by 0 bases and J by 3 bases. The CDR3: CASSQEKTPAAGEGYEQYF. The CDR3 bases are TGCGCCAGCAGCCAAGAAAAGACCCCAGCAGCGGGAGAAGGCTACGAGCAGTACTTC.

CDR3 residues: CALGGGNSGNTIYF. CDR3 bases: TGTGCCCTAGGCGGGGGCAACTCTGGAAACACCATATATTTT. The chain carries TRBV5-4 and TRBJ1-3; tentative D call: TRBD1 (6 bases). The CDR3 runs to 14 residues. The germline V and J ends were trimmed by 10 bases and 0 bases, with 14 bases remaining between them. Germline lookup yields CDR1 SGHNT and CDR2 YYREEE (reference sequence).

The chain joins TRBV10-3 to TRBJ1-5; TRBD1 is a possible D gene (6 bases). This CDR3 is built from 14 residues. Germline V lookup: CDR1 ENHRY, CDR2 SYGVKD. V lost 4 bases, J lost 4 bases, and 11 bases lay in between. In DNA form, the CDR3 reads TGTGCCATCAGTGTAGCGGGGGCGAATCAGCCCCAGCATTTT. Translating it yields CAISVAGANQPQHF.

This chain links TRBV10-2 with TRBJ2-7; TRBD1 matches 8 bases. The germline V gene has CDR1 WSHSY and CDR2 SAAADI. The CDR3 is made up of 14 amino acids. V lost 7 bases and J lost 2; bases outside the gene matches: 7. The CDR3 region is CASNGQGYPYEQYF. The CDR3 bases are TGCGCCAGCAATGGACAGGGCTACCCCTACGAGCAGTACTTC.

The chain has TRBV5-5 and TRBJ1-6; perhaps TRBD1 as D (5 bases). The CDR3 has 15 residues. V was clipped by 5 bases and J by 5 bases, with 14 bases between them. Per the germline V gene, CDR1 is SGHKS and CDR2 is YYEKEE (reference sequence). Here the CDR3 reads CASRLLGQNNSPLHF. The CDR3 DNA reads TGTGCCAGCAGATTGCTAGGACAAAATAATTCACCCCTCCACTTT.

The V gene is TRBV11-2, the J gene TRBJ2-3; no definite D call. This CDR3 comprises 13 residues. Germline lookup yields CDR1 SGHAT and CDR2 FQNNGV. Trimming took off 5 bases at V and 0 bases at J, with 6 bases between the two ends. CDR3 loop: CASSAGSTDTQYF. The CDR3 DNA is TGTGCCAGCAGCGCCGGCAGCACAGATACGCAGTATTTT.

The rearrangement links TRBV28 to TRBJ2-4; TRBD2 matches at 9 bases. The CDR3 sequence is 16 residues long. Unmatched junction bases numbered 4, after V lost 3 bases and J lost 1 base. Per the germline V gene, CDR1 is MDHEN and CDR2 is SYDVKM. The CDR3 spells CASSLGGLAAKNIQYF. In DNA form, the CDR3 reads TGTGCCAGCAGTTTGGGAGGACTAGCGGCCAAAAACATTCAGTACTTC.

The rearrangement links TRBV6-1 to TRBJ1-5; no firm D call. V was shortened by 8 bases and J by 2 bases, with 16 bases between the two germline ends. Per the germline V gene, CDR1 is MNHNS and CDR2 is SASEGT. This CDR3 is 15 amino acids long. The CDR3 spells CASHFTWGGNQPQHF. The CDR3 DNA follows: TGTGCCAGCCACTTTACCTGGGGAGGCAATCAGCCCCAGCATTTT.

The chain couples TRBV20-1 to TRBJ2-1; D gene ambiguous. V lost 5 bases and J 9 bases, leaving 11 bases between the germline ends. The V gene's germline CDR1 is DFQATT and CDR2 SNEGSKA (reference sequence). The CDR3 loop spans 11 amino acids. DNA for the CDR3: TGCAGTGCTGCCCGTAGGAGTGAGCAGTTCTTC. Translating it yields CSAARRSEQFF.

The chain links TRBV5-6 to TRBJ1-2; 12 nucleotides agree with TRBD1. J was trimmed by 7 bases and V by 4 bases; bases with no gene match: 8. This CDR3 contains 15 residues. Germline V gene data show CDR1 as SGHDT and CDR2 as YYEEEE. CDR3 sequence: CASSPGTGGRGGYTF. The CDR3 DNA follows: TGTGCCAGCAGCCCCGGGACAGGGGGCAGAGGTGGCTACACCTTC.

The chain couples TRBV18 to TRBJ2-2; a possible D gene is TRBD1 (6 bases). Germline CDR1 reads KGHSH; CDR2 reads LQKENI. The CDR3 is made up of 14 amino acids. Trimming took 3 bases from V and 5 from J, leaving 10 bases between them. The CDR3 region is CASSPLQGTGELFF. CDR3 sequence (DNA): TGTGCCAGCTCACCTTTGCAGGGGACCGGGGAGCTGTTTTTT.

This chain uses TRBV2 with TRBJ1-2; D unclear. V lost 4 bases and J lost 6, with 6 bases in between. CDR1 is SNHLY and CDR2 is FYNNEI in the germline V gene. This CDR3 is built from 11 residues. This chain's CDR3 is CASSVLNGYTF. The CDR3 DNA sequence: TGTGCCAGCAGTGTACTGAATGGCTACACCTTC.